This TCR beta chain was obtained from a study of cytomegalovirus exposure and HLA in healthy donors. Study overall: A prior analysis found roughly 100 million unique TCR beta sequences from roughly 180 million T cells. General study points: A missense variant in DCLRE1C was later tied to TCR beta V- and J-gene trimming.

PCR primers comprised 60 Vbeta and 13 Jbeta primers. Method: immunoSEQ multiplex PCR; TCRdb's copy keeps in-frame clones and lacks some. The sample holds about 140,000 clones; more than 70% are singletons and the top ten take about 2.5%. Germline loops: CDR1 SGHTA, CDR2 FQGTGA. With 2 bases removed from V and 6 bases from J, the gap between germline ends came to 17 bases. The CDR3 has 16 amino acids. In this sample, this clone turned up once. What it binds is unknown. The chain recombines TRBV7-3 with TRBJ2-1; D perhaps matches TRBD2 (5 bases). The sequenced sample consisted of PBMCs. The origin of this receptor is a man aged 50-60 years in good health and CMV-seronegative. The CDR3 protein is CASSLGEGIATNEQFF. DNA of the CDR3: TGTGCCAGCAGCTTAGGTGAAGGGATAGCGACCAATGAGCAGTTCTTC. Filled out from reference TRBV7-3 and TRBJ2-1, the complete variable domain reads GAGVSQTPSNKVTEKGKYVELRCDPISGHTALYWYRQSLGQGPEFLIYFQGTGAADDSGLPNDRFFAVRPEGSVSTLKIQRTERGDSAVYLCASSLGEGIATNEQFFGPGTRLTVL.